The 28 T cell receptor delta chains below come from one sample, sequenced in a study of gamma-delta chains in newborns, infants, children. TCRdb processed the reads again with the CATT caller. Found here are more than 7,500 delta-chain clones, 20% to 25% of them singletons; the top ten hold 4% to 5.5%. Sequenced input: blood. The source of these receptors is a child who was a newborn, infant or young child, either healthy, febrile or measles-vaccinated (not recorded which).

This clone occurred a few times. V and J are TRDV2 and TRDJ1, with 10 bases lining up with TRDD3. This CDR3 region has 19 residues. Germline trimming cut 0 bases from V and 0 bases from J; bases unmatched to any gene: 12. Germline assignment: CDR1 GEAIGNYY and CDR2 EKD. The DNA for the CDR3 is TGTGCCTGTGACACCATGCCTACTGGGGGATCCCTGCACACCGATAAACTCATCTTT. Protein product: CACDTMPTGGSLHTDKLIF.

The chain joins TRDV2 to TRDJ1; 10 nucleotides align to TRDD3. Trimming cost V 3 bases and J 3 bases; bases outside gene matches: 3. Germline V gene lookup returns CDR1 GEAIGNYY and CDR2 EKD. The CDR3 contains 14 residues. The CDR3 nucleotides are TGTGCCTGTGACGCCTGGGGGATAGCCGATAAACTCATCTTT. This codes for CACDAWGIADKLIF.

The rearrangement uses TRDV2 and TRDJ1; 10 nucleotides agree with TRDD3. The CDR3 consists of 14 residues. V shed 2 bases, J shed 6 bases, and the junction held 5 bases outside the gene matches. Germline loops: CDR1 GEAIGNYY, CDR2 EKD. CDR3 sequence: CACDSWGIENKLIF. The CDR3 DNA sequence: TGTGCCTGTGACAGCTGGGGGATAGAAAATAAACTCATCTTT.

Only a few counts were recorded for this clone. Germline and junction disagree at one end, which may indicate a read error. This chain joins TRDV2 and TRDJ1; D uncertain. CDR3 length: 19 amino acids. Germline CDR1 reads GEAIGNYY; CDR2 reads EKD. The CDR3 loop reads CACDTVKGVQGGAFDKPIF. The CDR3 DNA reads as TGTGCCTGTGACACCGTGAAGGGAGTCCAAGGCGGAGCGTTCGATAAACCCATCTTT.

The chain carries TRDV2 and TRDJ1; 7 nucleotides match TRDD3. Germline-derived CDR1 and CDR2 are GEAIGNYY and EKD. This CDR3 has 15 residues. V lost 0 bases, J lost 1 base, and 4 bases stayed unmatched. Written as DNA, the CDR3 is TGTGCCTGTGACACCGTGGGGGAGAGCACCGATAAACTCATCTTT. Amino acid sequence: CACDTVGESTDKLIF.

The chain recombines TRDV2 with TRDJ1; 13 positions match TRDD3. CDR3 length: 19 residues. The V segment lost 3 bases and the J segment 0 bases; nucleotides outside the gene matches: 12. Germline V gives CDR1 GEAIGNYY, CDR2 EKD. Here the CDR3 reads CACDPVLGDTQMYTDKLIF. CDR3 nucleotide sequence: TGTGCCTGTGACCCGGTACTGGGGGATACGCAAATGTACACCGATAAACTCATCTTT.

This clone was counted a few times. A junction boundary mismatches the germline segment, possibly from a read error. J is TRDJ1 and V is TRDV2; 12 bases are a match to TRDD3. The CDR3 contains 20 residues. Germline V gene data show CDR1 as GEAIGNYY and CDR2 as EKD. CDR3 DNA: TGTGCCTGTGGCACCGTTTTGCTGGGGGATACGCGAGGGAAGACCGATAAACTCATCTTT. It is translated as CACGTVLLGDTRGKTDKLIF.

This rearrangement joins TRDV2 to TRDJ2, with 13 bases that match TRDD3. CDR3 size: 20 residues. Germline assignment: CDR1 GEAIGNYY and CDR2 EKD. V trimming: 0 bases; J trimming: 2 bases; junction bases outside the gene matches: 11. The chain's CDR3 is CACDTLVLGDTRGLTAQLFF. In nucleotides, the CDR3 is TGTGCCTGTGACACCCTCGTACTGGGGGATACGCGAGGGTTGACAGCACAACTCTTCTTT.

The genes are TRDV1 and TRDJ1; TRDD3 matches 9 bases. The CDR3 has 24 residues. Trimming at V came to 5 bases and at J to 1 base, leaving 32 bases not matched to a gene. The V gene's germline CDR1 is TSWWSYY and CDR2 QGS. The CDR3 DNA sequence: TGTGCTCTTGGGCCATTCAAACCAGTCCCTTCCATGTACTGGGGGACACCAGGCACCGATAAACTCATCTTT. The encoded protein is CALGPFKPVPSMYWGTPGTDKLIF.

The chain has TRDV2 and TRDJ1; 12 positions match TRDD3. Trimming removed 3 bases from V and 1 base from J; junction bases left unmatched: 8. CDR3 size: 17 residues. Germline CDR1 reads GEAIGNYY; CDR2 reads EKD. The CDR3 sequence: CACDSLGDTRSTDKLIF. Written as DNA, the CDR3 is TGTGCCTGTGACTCGCTGGGGGATACGCGAAGCACCGATAAACTCATCTTT.

Worth noting for this clone: Relative to the germline gene, one junction end is altered; a read error may explain this. This chain uses TRDV2 with TRDJ3; 7 nucleotides match TRDD3. CDR1 and CDR2 from the germline V gene are GEAIGNYY and EKD. The length of the CDR3 is 19 residues. The CDR3 loop reads CACDTVVGESSWDTRKMFF. In nucleotides, the CDR3 is TGTGCCTGTGACACCGTGGTGGGGGAGTCCTCCTGGGACACCCGAAAGATGTTTTTC.

About this clone: One end of the junction does not line up with germline, which may come from a read error. V usage is TRDV2 and J usage is TRDJ1, with 11 bases lining up with TRDD3. Germline-derived CDR1 and CDR2 are GEAIGNYY and EKD. The CDR3 totals 18 residues. In DNA form, the CDR3 reads TGCGCCTGTGACACCGTGGGAATGGGGGATACGATCACCGATAAACTCATCTTT. This translates into CACDTVGMGDTITDKLIF.

Remarks on this clone: At one end the junction does not follow the germline gene, possibly because of a read error. The same CDR3 is also encoded by other DNA sequences in this sample. This chain joins TRDV2 and TRDJ3; 12 bases are shared with TRDD3. CDR1 and CDR2 (germline): GEAIGNYY, EKD. The CDR3 has 19 residues. The CDR3 DNA reads TGTGCCTGCGACACCTTACCGTCCTTACTGGGGGATACTACCCGACAGATGTTTTTC. It yields the protein CACDTLPSLLGDTTRQMFF.

This clone is medium-sized within its sample. The V gene is TRDV2, the J gene TRDJ1; TRDD3 aligns across 11 bases. V lost 1 base to trimming and J lost 0 bases; unmatched junction nucleotides: 9. Germline CDR1 is GEAIGNYY and CDR2 is EKD. CDR3 size: 18 residues. The CDR3 DNA sequence: TGTGCCTGTGACACGCTTAACTGGGGGATAAAGGACACCGATAAACTCATCTTT. The encoded protein is CACDTLNWGIKDTDKLIF.

The J gene is TRDJ1, the V gene TRDV2; 10 bases are a match to TRDD3. Trimming took 1 base from V and 2 from J; bases not matched to a gene: 24. Germline-derived CDR1 and CDR2 are GEAIGNYY and EKD. This CDR3 has 22 residues. The CDR3 spells CACDTLGTTATGGCSQTDKLIF. CDR3 sequence (DNA): TGTGCCTGTGACACTCTCGGAACTACGGCTACTGGGGGATGCTCCCAGACCGATAAACTCATCTTT.

This clone came up a few times. Sequence at one end of the junction differs from germline and may be a read error. The J gene is TRDJ1, the V gene TRDV2; TRDD3 aligns across 8 bases. Germline-derived CDR1 and CDR2 are GEAIGNYY and EKD. The CDR3 spans 19 residues. The CDR3 region has the DNA TGTGCCCGTGACACCATCCCCCTGGGGGAGGAGACGTACACCGATAAACTCATCTTT. Protein: CARDTIPLGEETYTDKLIF.

This clone was detected only a few times. The V call is TRDV2, the J call TRDJ1; 8 bases are shared with TRDD3. This CDR3 region has 15 residues. Germline V gene data show CDR1 as GEAIGNYY and CDR2 as EKD. The J segment lost 2 bases and the V segment lost 3 bases, leaving 7 bases of the junction unmatched. The CDR3 bases are TGTGCCTGTGACGTACTGGGGGTACTAACCGATAAACTCATCTTT. Translated, it gives CACDVLGVLTDKLIF.

This clone came up a few times. Distinct nucleotide sequences in the sample also encode this CDR3. The chain links TRDV2 to TRDJ1, with TRDD3 matching 8 bases. With 0 bases clipped from V and 0 bases from J, the junction kept 17 bases outside the gene matches. The V gene's germline CDR1 is GEAIGNYY and CDR2 EKD. CDR3 size: 20 residues. The CDR3: CACDTVPGGTGGPHTDKLIF. In nucleotides, the CDR3 is TGTGCCTGTGACACCGTCCCTGGAGGTACTGGGGGTCCCCACACCGATAAACTCATCTTT.

In its sample, this clone was seen a few times. The same CDR3 arises from other DNA sequences in this sample as well. This rearrangement joins TRDV2 to TRDJ3, with 12 bases aligning to TRDD3. This CDR3 is built from 20 residues. Germline loops: CDR1 GEAIGNYY, CDR2 EKD. The junction had 6 bases not matched to a gene; V was cut back by 0 bases and J by 1 base. In DNA, the CDR3 is TGTGCCTGTGACACCGTGCTGGGGGATACGCGGTCCTGGGACACCCGACAGATGTTTTTC. Its protein product is CACDTVLGDTRSWDTRQMFF.

The table lists this clone with a few counts. CDR3 nucleotide sequence: TGTGCCTGTGACACCGTTCAGGGGGATCCCTACACCGATAAACTCATCTTT. Its translation is CACDTVQGDPYTDKLIF. V and J are TRDV2 and TRDJ1; 7 bases are a match to TRDD3. The CDR3 is 17 residues long. Germline CDR1 and CDR2: GEAIGNYY and EKD. The V segment lost 0 bases and the J segment 0 bases; nucleotides outside the gene matches: 9.

As concerns this clone: This CDR3 is also generated by other DNA sequences in the sample. This sequence joins TRDV2 and TRDJ1; 10 bases are shared with TRDD3. J was trimmed by 2 bases and V by 0 bases; bases with no gene match: 17. The CDR3 is 20 amino acids. Germline lookup yields CDR1 GEAIGNYY and CDR2 EKD. The CDR3 DNA sequence: TGTGCCTGTGACACCGTTGCCAAGTCTCTTACACTGGGGGATACCGATAAACTCATCTTT. Its translation is CACDTVAKSLTLGDTDKLIF.

This clone has a handful of counts. The rearrangement links TRDV2 to TRDJ1; the D gene is possibly TRDD3 (6 bases). V was shortened by 1 base and J by 3 bases, with 17 bases between the two germline ends. The CDR3 is 16 residues long. From germline, CDR1 is GEAIGNYY and CDR2 EKD. The CDR3 coding sequence is TGTGCCTGTGACACTCTCGCCGTGGGGGGCCCCGATAAACTCATCTTT. This sequence encodes CACDTLAVGGPDKLIF.

This clone occurred once. With a much larger clone just one base away, this may be a read error. Within the sample, other DNA sequences also encode this same CDR3. This chain joins TRDV2 and TRDJ3; the match to TRDD3 covers 9 bases. This CDR3 spans 20 amino acids. Germline lookup yields CDR1 GEAIGNYY and CDR2 EKD. V lost 0 bases, J lost 3 bases, and 11 bases stayed unmatched. The CDR3 reads CACDTVVRGIQLWDTRQMFF. CDR3 coding DNA: TGTGCCTGTGACACCGTGGTCCGGGGGATACAGCTCTGGGACACCCGACAGATGTTTTTC.

This clone is medium-sized. This rearrangement joins TRDV2 to TRDJ3, with 13 bases that match TRDD3. This CDR3 is 20 amino acids long. From germline, CDR1 is GEAIGNYY and CDR2 EKD. Germline trimming cut 3 bases from V and 2 bases from J; bases unmatched to any gene: 9. The CDR3 sequence is CACDLVLGDTLTWDTRQMFF. CDR3 DNA sequence: TGTGCCTGTGACCTAGTACTGGGGGATACGCTGACCTGGGACACCCGACAGATGTTTTTC.

Comments on this clone: The junction and the germline gene differ at one end; a read error may be behind it. The chain joins TRDV2 to TRDJ3; 11 bases are shared with TRDD3. CDR3 length: 23 residues. Germline values: CDR1 GEAIGNYY, CDR2 EKD. The CDR3, as DNA: TGTGCCTGTGGCACCGTTCTGGGGGATACTACGGGCATAGGGACCTGGGACACCCGACAGATGTTTTTC. Amino acid sequence: CACGTVLGDTTGIGTWDTRQMFF.

The chain employs TRDV2 and TRDJ1; D is uncertain. This CDR3 spans 17 amino acids. Germline-derived CDR1 and CDR2 are GEAIGNYY and EKD. Deletions cut 0 bases from V and 3 bases from J, with 19 bases between. CDR3 bases: TGTGCCTGTGACACCATTTCGAAGGACACTAAGCCCGATAAACTCATCTTT. Translation gives CACDTISKDTKPDKLIF.

This chain connects TRDV2 to TRDJ1; the D is unclear. CDR1 and CDR2 (germline): GEAIGNYY, EKD. Trimming removed 0 bases at V and 3 bases at J, with 13 bases between. The CDR3 totals 15 residues. This CDR3 is CACDTVQYQPDKLIF. For the CDR3, the DNA is TGTGCCTGTGACACCGTCCAGTACCAGCCCGATAAACTCATCTTT.

V gene TRDV2 combines with J gene TRDJ1, with a possible D match to TRDD3 (6 bases). The CDR3 is made up of 16 amino acids. Per germline, CDR1 GEAIGNYY and CDR2 EKD. V was pared by 0 bases and J by 3 bases, with 16 bases between. CDR3 loop: CACDTVTGRGSDKLIF. The CDR3 DNA follows: TGTGCCTGTGACACCGTGACTGGGCGGGGGTCCGATAAACTCATCTTT.